The 9 T cell receptor beta chains below come from one sample, sequenced in a study of blood T cell repertoires in COVID-19. Some clones are missing from TCRdb's copy, which holds only in-frame ones; the method was immunoSEQ multiplex PCR. The sample has 300,000 or so clones; 70% to 90% are singletons. Sequenced sample: peripheral blood. The receptors were sampled from a woman in her thirties or forties with acute or convalescent COVID-19.

The chain employs TRBV10-3 and TRBJ1-1; D possibly corresponds to TRBD1 (5 bases). The germline V and J ends were trimmed by 6 bases and 1 base, with 9 bases remaining between them. CDR1 ENHRY and CDR2 SYGVKD come from the germline V gene. This CDR3 comprises 13 residues. The CDR3 bases are TGTGCCATCAGATCACAGGAGAACACTGAAGCTTTCTTT. This gives the protein CAIRSQENTEAFF.

J is TRBJ1-1 and V is TRBV18, with D possibly matching TRBD1 (5 bases). The CDR3 is made up of 15 amino acids. The germline gives CDR1 KGHSH, CDR2 LQKENI. The germline V and J ends were trimmed by 3 bases and 1 base, with 12 bases remaining between them. CDR3 DNA sequence: TGTGCCAGCTCACCCGACAGAAACCCGAACACTGAAGCTTTCTTT. It translates to CASSPDRNPNTEAFF.

The chain has TRBV5-1 and TRBJ1-1; 10 nucleotides agree with TRBD1. The CDR3 length is 19 residues. The V gene's germline CDR1 is SGHRS and CDR2 YFSETQ. The ends lost 6 bases at V and 1 base at J; junction bases unmatched: 18. CDR3 residues: CASKLDPEDRGVRNTEAFF. The DNA for the CDR3 is TGCGCCAGCAAGCTTGATCCAGAGGACAGGGGGGTTCGGAACACTGAAGCTTTCTTT.

This chain connects TRBV7-2 to TRBJ1-5, with 9 bases fitting TRBD1. From germline, CDR1 is SGHTA and CDR2 FQGNSA. With V trimmed by 8 bases and J by 5 bases, 4 bases remained unmatched. This CDR3 region has 13 residues. The CDR3, as DNA: TGTGCCAGCCAGGGACAGGGCGATCAGCCCCAGCATTTT. It codes for CASQGQGDQPQHF.

The chain is built from TRBV4-2 and TRBJ2-3, with TRBD2 matching 9 bases. The germline CDR1 and CDR2 sequences are LGHNA and YNFKEQ. The CDR3 runs 18 residues. The V gene end was trimmed by 4 bases and the J gene end by 2 bases; junction bases not matched to a gene: 13. DNA of the CDR3: TGTGCCAGCAGCCCCCGGGATAGCGGGGGCCTTCTCACAGATACGCAGTATTTT. It specifies CASSPRDSGGLLTDTQYF.

This clone was observed a handful of times. This rearrangement joins TRBV24-1 to TRBJ1-2; the D gene is possibly TRBD1 (6 bases). The germline V and J ends were trimmed by 3 bases and 0 bases, with 13 bases remaining between them. The CDR3 has 16 residues. CDR1 KGHDR and CDR2 SFDVKD come from the germline V gene. The CDR3 nucleotides are TGTGCCACCAGTGATCGCGACAGGACAGCTAACTATGGCTACACCTTC. Translated: CATSDRDRTANYGYTF.

This clone was counted a single time. The rearrangement joins TRBV11-2 to TRBJ2-3, with TRBD2 matching over 9 bases. Looked up from germline, CDR1 is SGHAT and CDR2 is FQNNGV. The J segment lost 1 base and the V segment lost 6 bases, leaving 2 bases of the junction unmatched. There are 14 residues in the CDR3. CDR3 sequence (DNA): TGTGCCAGCAGTATAGCGGGAGGCACAGATACGCAGTATTTT. Protein sequence: CASSIAGGTDTQYF. Based on the CDR3 plus reference TRBV11-2 and TRBJ2-3, the full variable domain is EAGVAQSPRYKIIEKRQSVAFWCNPISGHATLYWYQQILGQGPKLLIQFQNNGVVDDSQLPKDRFSAERLKGVDSTLKIQPAKLEDSAVYLCASSIAGGTDTQYFGPGTRLTVL.

This chain links TRBV7-9 with TRBJ1-2, with unresolved D. CDR1 and CDR2 from the germline V gene are SEHNR and FQNEAQ (reference sequence). The CDR3 is 14 amino acids. Trimming pared 5 bases from V and 7 bases from J, leaving 17 bases between. The CDR3 loop is CASSPGAAASGYTF. CDR3 bases: TGTGCCAGCAGCCCTGGAGCAGCAGCGAGTGGCTACACCTTC. Full variable domain (outside the CDR3, taken from reference TRBV7-9 and TRBJ1-2): DTGVSQNPRHKITKRGQNVTFRCDPISEHNRLYWYRQTLGQGPEFLTYFQNEAQLEKSRLLSDRFSAERPKGSFSTLEIQRTEQGDSAMYLCASSPGAAASGYTFGSGTRLTVV.

This clone was seen a single time. V gene TRBV18 combines with J gene TRBJ1-4; 8 bases align to TRBD1. V gave up 2 bases and J gave up 4 bases; unmatched junction bases: 6. The CDR3 is made up of 16 amino acids. Per the germline V gene, CDR1 is KGHSH and CDR2 is LQKENI. The CDR3 DNA follows: TGTGCCAGCTCACCAAGGCAGGGGGCGGATAATGAAAAACTGTTTTTT. Translated: CASSPRQGADNEKLFF.